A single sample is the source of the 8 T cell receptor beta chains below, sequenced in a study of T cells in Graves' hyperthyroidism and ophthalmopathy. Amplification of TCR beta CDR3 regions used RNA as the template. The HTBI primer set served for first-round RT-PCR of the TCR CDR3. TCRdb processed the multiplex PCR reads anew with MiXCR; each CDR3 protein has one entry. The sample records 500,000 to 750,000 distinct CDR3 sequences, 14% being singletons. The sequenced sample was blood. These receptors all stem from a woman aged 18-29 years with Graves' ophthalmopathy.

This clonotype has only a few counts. The CDR3 nucleotides read TGTGCCAGTAGACCGGGGCATTCTGGAAACACCATATATTTT. It translates to CASRPGHSGNTIYF. The chain uses TRBV19 and TRBJ1-3; tentative D call: TRBD1 (5 bases). This CDR3 has 14 amino acids. Looked up from germline, CDR1 is LNHDA and CDR2 is SQIVND (reference sequence). V was cut by 6 bases and J by 1 base, with 10 bases left in between.

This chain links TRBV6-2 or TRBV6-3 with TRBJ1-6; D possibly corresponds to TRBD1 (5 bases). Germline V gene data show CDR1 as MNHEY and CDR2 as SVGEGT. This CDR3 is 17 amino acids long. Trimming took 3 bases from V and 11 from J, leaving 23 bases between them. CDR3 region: CASSYDVGPDTGPPLHF. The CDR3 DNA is TGTGCCAGCAGTTATGACGTCGGACCGGACACCGGGCCACCCCTCCACTTT.

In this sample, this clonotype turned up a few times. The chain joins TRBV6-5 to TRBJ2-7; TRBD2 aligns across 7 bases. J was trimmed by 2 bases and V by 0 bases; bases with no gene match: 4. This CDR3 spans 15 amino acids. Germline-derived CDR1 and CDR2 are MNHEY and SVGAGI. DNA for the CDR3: TGTGCCAGCAGTTACTCGCCTAGCGGACCCTACGAGCAGTACTTC. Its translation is CASSYSPSGPYEQYF.

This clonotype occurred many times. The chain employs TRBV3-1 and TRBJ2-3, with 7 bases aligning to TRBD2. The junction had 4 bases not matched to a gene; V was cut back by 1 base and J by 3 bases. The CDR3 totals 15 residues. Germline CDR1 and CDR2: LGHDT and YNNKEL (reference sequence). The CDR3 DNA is TGTGCCAGCAGCCAAGGGAGCGGGACGACAGATACGCAGTATTTT. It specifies CASSQGSGTTDTQYF.

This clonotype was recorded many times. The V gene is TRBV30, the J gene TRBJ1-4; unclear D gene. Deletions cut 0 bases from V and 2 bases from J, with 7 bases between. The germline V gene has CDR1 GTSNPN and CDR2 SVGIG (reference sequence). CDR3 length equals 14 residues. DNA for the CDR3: TGTGCCTGGAGTGTGGGGTTGACTAATGAAAAACTGTTTTTT. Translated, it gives CAWSVGLTNEKLFF.

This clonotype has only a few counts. In DNA, the CDR3 is TGTGCCAGCAGTGATAATTCACCCCTCCACTTT. Residues: CASSDNSPLHF. The chain recombines TRBV3-1 with TRBJ1-6; D remains unclear. Per the germline V gene, CDR1 is LGHDT and CDR2 is YNNKEL (reference sequence). V was clipped by 6 bases and J by 5 bases, with 2 bases between them. The CDR3 spans 11 residues.

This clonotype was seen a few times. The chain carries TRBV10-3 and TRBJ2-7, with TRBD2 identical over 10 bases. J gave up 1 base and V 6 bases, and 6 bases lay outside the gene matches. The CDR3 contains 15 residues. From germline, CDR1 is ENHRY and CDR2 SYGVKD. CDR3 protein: CAIRPGLAPSYEQYF. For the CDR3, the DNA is TGTGCCATCAGGCCGGGACTAGCGCCTTCCTACGAGCAGTACTTC.

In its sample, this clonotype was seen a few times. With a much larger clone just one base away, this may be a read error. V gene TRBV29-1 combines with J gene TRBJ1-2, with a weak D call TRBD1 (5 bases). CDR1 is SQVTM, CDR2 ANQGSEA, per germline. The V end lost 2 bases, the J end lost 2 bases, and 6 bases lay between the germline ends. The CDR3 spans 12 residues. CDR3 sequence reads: CSVERQNYGYTF. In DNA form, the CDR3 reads TGCAGCGTTGAAAGACAGAACTATGGCTACACCTTC.